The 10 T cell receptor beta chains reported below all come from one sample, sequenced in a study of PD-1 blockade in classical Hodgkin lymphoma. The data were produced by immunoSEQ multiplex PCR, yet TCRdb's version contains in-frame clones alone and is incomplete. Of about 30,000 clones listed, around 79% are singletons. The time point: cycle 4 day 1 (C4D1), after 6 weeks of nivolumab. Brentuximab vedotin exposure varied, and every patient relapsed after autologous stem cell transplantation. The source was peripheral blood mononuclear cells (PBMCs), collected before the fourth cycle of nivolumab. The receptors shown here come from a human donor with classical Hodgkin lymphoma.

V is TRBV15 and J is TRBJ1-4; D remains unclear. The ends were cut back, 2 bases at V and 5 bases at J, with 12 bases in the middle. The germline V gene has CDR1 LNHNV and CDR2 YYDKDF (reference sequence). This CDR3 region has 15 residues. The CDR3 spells CATSRSRSQNEKLFF. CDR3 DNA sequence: TGTGCCACCAGCAGAAGCAGGAGCCAAAATGAAAAACTGTTTTTT. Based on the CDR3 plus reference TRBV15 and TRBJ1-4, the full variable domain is DAMVIQNPRYQVTQFGKPVTLSCSQTLNHNVMYWYQQKSSQAPKLLFHYYDKDFNNEADTPDNFQSRRPNTSFCFLDIRSPGLGDTAMYLCATSRSRSQNEKLFFGSGTQLSVL.

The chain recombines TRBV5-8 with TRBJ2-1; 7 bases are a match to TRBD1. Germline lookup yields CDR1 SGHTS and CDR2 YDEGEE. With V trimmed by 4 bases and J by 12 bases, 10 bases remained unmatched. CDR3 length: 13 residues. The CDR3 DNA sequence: TGTGCCAGCAGCCAGGGGGAGAGGTTTCGGCAGTTCTTC. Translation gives CASSQGERFRQFF.

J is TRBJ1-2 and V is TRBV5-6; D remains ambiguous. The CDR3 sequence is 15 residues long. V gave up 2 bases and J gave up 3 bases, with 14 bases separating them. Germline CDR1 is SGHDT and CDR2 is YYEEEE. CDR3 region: CASSFGREDYYGYTF. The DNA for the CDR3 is TGTGCCAGCAGCTTTGGGAGAGAAGACTACTATGGCTACACCTTC.

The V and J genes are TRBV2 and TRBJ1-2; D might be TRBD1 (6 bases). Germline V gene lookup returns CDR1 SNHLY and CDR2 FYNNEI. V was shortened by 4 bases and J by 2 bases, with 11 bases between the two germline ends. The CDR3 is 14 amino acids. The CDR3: CASSVWGLNYGYTF. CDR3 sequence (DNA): TGTGCCAGCAGTGTCTGGGGGCTGAACTATGGCTACACCTTC.

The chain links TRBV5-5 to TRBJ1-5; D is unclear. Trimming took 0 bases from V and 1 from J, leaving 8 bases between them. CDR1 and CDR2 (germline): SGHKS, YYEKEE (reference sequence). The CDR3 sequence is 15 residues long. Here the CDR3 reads CASSLVEGSNQPQHF. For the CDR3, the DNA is TGTGCCAGCAGCTTGGTCGAAGGAAGCAATCAGCCCCAGCATTTT. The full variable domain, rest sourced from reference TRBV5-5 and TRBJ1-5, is DAGVTQSPTHLIKTRGQQVTLRCSPISGHKSVSWYQQVLGQGPQFIFQYYEKEERGRGNFPDRFSARQFPNYSSELNVNALLLGDSALYLCASSLVEGSNQPQHFGDGTRLSIL.

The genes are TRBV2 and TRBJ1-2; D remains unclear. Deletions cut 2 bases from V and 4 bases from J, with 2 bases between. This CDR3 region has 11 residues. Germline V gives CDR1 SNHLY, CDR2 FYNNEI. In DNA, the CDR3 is TGTGCCAGCAGTGAACGCTATGGCTACACCTTC. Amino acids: CASSERYGYTF. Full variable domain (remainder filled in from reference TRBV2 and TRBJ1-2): EPEVTQTPSHQVTQMGQEVILRCVPISNHLYFYWYRQILGQKVEFLVSFYNNEISEKSEIFDDQFSVERPDGSNFTLKIRSTKLEDSAMYFCASSERYGYTFGSGTRLTVV.

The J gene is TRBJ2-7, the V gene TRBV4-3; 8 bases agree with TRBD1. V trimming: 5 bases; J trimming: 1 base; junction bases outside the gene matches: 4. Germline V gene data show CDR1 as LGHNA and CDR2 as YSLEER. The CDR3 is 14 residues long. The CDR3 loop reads CASSGQGLSYEQYF. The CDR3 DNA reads TGCGCCAGCAGCGGACAGGGACTTTCCTACGAGCAGTACTTC.

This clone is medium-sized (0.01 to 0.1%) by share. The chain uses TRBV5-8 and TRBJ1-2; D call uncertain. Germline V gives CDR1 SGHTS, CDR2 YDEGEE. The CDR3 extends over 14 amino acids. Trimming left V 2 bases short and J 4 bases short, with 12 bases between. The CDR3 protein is CASSFLTALYGYTF. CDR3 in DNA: TGTGCCAGCAGCTTTTTGACGGCCCTCTATGGCTACACCTTC.

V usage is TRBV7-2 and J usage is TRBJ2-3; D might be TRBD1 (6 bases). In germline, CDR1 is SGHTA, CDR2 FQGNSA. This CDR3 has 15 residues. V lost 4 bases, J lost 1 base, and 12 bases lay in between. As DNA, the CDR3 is TGTGCCAGCAGCTATGGGGGCAGTGGCACAGATACGCAGTATTTT. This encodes CASSYGGSGTDTQYF.

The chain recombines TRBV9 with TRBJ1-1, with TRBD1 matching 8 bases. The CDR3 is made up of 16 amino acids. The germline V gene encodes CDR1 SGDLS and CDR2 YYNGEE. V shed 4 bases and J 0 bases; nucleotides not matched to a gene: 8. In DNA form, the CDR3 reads TGTGCCAGCAGCCCGGGGACAGGCGGGATGAACACTGAAGCTTTCTTT. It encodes CASSPGTGGMNTEAFF.